This TCR beta chain is from a study of blood T cells in healthy people across ages. Study-wide findings and caveats: Diversity of TCR beta correlated strongly with naive T cell percentage.

The draw of peripheral blood yielded about 10 milliliters from each donor. Extraction of total RNA produced a minimum of 5.5 micrograms from each sample. Comments on this clonotype: Its cognate antigen is unknown.

The CDR3 has 13 amino acids. Germline loops: CDR1 SNHLY, CDR2 FYNNEI. Deletions cut 10 bases from V and 0 bases from J, with 12 bases between. Primers used in a second PCR of about 7 to 11 cycles were a sample-barcoded 5' primer and a J-beta primer mix. A template-switch adaptor containing 12 random nucleotides labeled each cDNA molecule. A single record per CDR3 protein comes from TCRdb applying MiXCR to the 5' RACE reads. The sample holds about 1,500,000 distinct CDR3 sequences, roughly 40% seen once. V and J are TRBV2 and TRBJ1-2; D unclear. Material: blood. This sequence was found in a woman aged 18-35 years in good health. CDR3 loop: CATLPTTNYGYTF. The CDR3, as DNA: TGTGCCACCCTTCCGACAACTAACTATGGCTACACCTTC.